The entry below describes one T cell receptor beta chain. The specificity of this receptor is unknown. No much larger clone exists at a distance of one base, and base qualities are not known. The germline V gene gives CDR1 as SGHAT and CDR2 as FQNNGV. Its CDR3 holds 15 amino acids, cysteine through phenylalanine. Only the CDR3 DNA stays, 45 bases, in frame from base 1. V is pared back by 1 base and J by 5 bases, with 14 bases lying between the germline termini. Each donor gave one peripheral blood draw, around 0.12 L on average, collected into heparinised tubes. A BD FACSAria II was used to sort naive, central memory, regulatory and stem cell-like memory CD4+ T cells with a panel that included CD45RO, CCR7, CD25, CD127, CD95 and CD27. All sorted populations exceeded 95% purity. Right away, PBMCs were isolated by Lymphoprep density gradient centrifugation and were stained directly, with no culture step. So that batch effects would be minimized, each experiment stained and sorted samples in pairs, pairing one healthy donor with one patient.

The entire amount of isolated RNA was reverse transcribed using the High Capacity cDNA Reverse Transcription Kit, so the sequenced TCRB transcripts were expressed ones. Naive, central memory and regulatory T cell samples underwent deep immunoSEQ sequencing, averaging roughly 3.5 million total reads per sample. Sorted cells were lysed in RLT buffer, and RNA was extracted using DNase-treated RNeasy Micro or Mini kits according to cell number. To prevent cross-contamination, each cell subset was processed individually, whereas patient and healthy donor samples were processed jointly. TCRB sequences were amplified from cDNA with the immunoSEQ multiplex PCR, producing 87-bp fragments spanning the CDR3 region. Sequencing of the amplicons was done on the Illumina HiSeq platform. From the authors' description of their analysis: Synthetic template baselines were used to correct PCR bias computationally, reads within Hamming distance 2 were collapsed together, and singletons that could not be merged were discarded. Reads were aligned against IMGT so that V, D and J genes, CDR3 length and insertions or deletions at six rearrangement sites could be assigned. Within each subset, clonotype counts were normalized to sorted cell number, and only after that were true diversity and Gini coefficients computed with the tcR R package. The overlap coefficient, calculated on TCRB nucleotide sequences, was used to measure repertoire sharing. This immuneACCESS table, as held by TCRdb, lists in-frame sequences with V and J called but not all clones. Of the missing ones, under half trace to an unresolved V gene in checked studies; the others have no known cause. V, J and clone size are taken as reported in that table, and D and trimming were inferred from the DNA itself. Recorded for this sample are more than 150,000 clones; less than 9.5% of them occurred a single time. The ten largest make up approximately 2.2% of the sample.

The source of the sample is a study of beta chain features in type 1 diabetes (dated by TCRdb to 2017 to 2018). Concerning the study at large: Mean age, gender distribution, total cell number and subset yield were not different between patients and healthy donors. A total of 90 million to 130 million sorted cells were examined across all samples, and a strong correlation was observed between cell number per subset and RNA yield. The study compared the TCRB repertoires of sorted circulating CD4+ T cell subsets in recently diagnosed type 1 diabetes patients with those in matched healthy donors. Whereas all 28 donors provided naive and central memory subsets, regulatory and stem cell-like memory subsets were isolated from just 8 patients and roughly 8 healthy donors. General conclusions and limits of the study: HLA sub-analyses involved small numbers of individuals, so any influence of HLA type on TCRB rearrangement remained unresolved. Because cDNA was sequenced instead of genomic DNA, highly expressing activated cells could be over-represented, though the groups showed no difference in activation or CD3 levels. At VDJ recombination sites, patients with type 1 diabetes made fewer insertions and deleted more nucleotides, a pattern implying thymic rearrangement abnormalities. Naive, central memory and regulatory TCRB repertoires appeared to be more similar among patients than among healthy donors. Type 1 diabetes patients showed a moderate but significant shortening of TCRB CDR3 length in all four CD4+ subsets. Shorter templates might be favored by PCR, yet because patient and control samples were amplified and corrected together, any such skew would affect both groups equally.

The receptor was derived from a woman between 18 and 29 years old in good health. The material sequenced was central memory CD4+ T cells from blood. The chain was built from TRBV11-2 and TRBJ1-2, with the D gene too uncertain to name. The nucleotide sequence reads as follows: TGTGCCAGCAGCTTAGGATCCGGCCCGGGGTATGGCTACACCTTC. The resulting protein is CASSLGSGPGYGYTF.